These 22 T cell receptor beta chains were sequenced from one sample in a study of CD8 T cells in Susac syndrome. With random hexamers, reverse transcription was performed on about 0.5 to 1 ug of RNA. TCRdb re-called the immunoSEQ multiplex PCR reads with MiXCR, one entry per CDR3 protein. The sample yields more than 200,000 distinct CDR3 sequences, about 90% seen once. Source material: CD8+ T cells from PBMCs. The receptors originated from a human donor with multiple sclerosis.

The chain has TRBV10-3 and TRBJ1-1, with D maybe TRBD1 (5 bases). Germline V lookup: CDR1 ENHRY, CDR2 SYGVKD. CDR3 size: 17 residues. Trimming took off 0 bases at V and 5 bases at J, with 19 bases between the two ends. This CDR3 is CAISESLGTNLPTEAFF. Here the CDR3 DNA reads TGTGCCATCAGTGAGTCGTTAGGGACCAACCTCCCTACTGAAGCTTTCTTT.

J is TRBJ2-3 and V is TRBV7-9, with 9 bases aligning to TRBD2. CDR1 and CDR2 (germline): SEHNR, FQNEAQ (reference sequence). This CDR3 is 15 amino acids long. The V segment lost 8 bases and the J segment 2 bases; nucleotides outside the gene matches: 8. DNA for the CDR3: TGTGCCAGCGGGCCCGGGACTAGCATCACAGATACGCAGTATTTT. Amino acid sequence: CASGPGTSITDTQYF. The variable domain in full, with the rest retrieved from reference TRBV7-9 and TRBJ2-3, is DTGVSQNPRHKITKRGQNVTFRCDPISEHNRLYWYRQTLGQGPEFLTYFQNEAQLEKSRLLSDRFSAERPKGSFSTLEIQRTEQGDSAMYLCASGPGTSITDTQYFGPGTRLTVL.

V gene TRBV29-1 combines with J gene TRBJ2-1; D may be TRBD1 (5 bases). V lost 5 bases and J 10 bases, leaving 12 bases between the germline ends. CDR3 size: 11 residues. CDR1 and CDR2 from the germline V gene are SQVTM and ANQGSEA. The DNA for the CDR3 is TGCAGCGTTCTTCAGGGCGTGGAGCAGTTCTTC. This gives the protein CSVLQGVEQFF.

The V call is TRBV23-1, the J call TRBJ2-1; no clear D gene. TRBV23-1 is placed among ORFs of uncertain function. Trimming took 0 bases from V and 8 from J, leaving 14 bases between them. The CDR3 contains 15 residues. The CDR3 loop is CASSQSKVGPDEQFF. The CDR3 DNA reads as TGCGCCAGCAGTCAATCAAAGGTTGGCCCGGATGAGCAGTTCTTC.

The V call is TRBV20-1, the J call TRBJ1-5; 7 positions agree with TRBD1. The CDR3 runs to 13 residues. CDR1 and CDR2 from the germline V gene are DFQATT and SNEGSKA (reference sequence). J was trimmed by 6 bases and V by 2 bases; bases with no gene match: 4. The CDR3 DNA follows: TGCAGTGCTAGAACAGGGGAGAGTCAGCCCCAGCATTTT. This sequence encodes CSARTGESQPQHF.

This clonotype occurred a few times. The chain links TRBV19 to TRBJ2-1; D tentatively fits TRBD1 or TRBD2 (7 bases each). The V end was cut by 0 bases, the J end by 4 bases, with 10 bases between. The V gene's germline CDR1 is LNHDA and CDR2 SQIVND (reference sequence). The CDR3 extends over 15 amino acids. The CDR3 nucleotides read TGTGCCAGTAGTATAGACAGGGGGGGATACAATGAGCAGTTCTTC. Translating gives CASSIDRGGYNEQFF.

The chain recombines TRBV29-1 with TRBJ1-1; D gene ambiguous. This CDR3 comprises 11 residues. V lost 4 bases and J lost 5, with 8 bases in between. Germline V CDR1 and CDR2: SQVTM, ANQGSEA. CDR3 residues: CSVGGGTEAFF. CDR3 DNA: TGCAGCGTTGGTGGTGGGACTGAAGCTTTCTTT.

The chain joins TRBV7-2 to TRBJ2-2; D is perhaps TRBD1 (5 bases). The CDR3 totals 16 residues. Trimming took off 0 bases at V and 2 bases at J, with 10 bases between the two ends. Germline V gene lookup returns CDR1 SGHTA and CDR2 FQGNSA. The CDR3 DNA sequence: TGTGCCAGCAGCTTAGCTGACAGTTTCAACACCGGGGAGCTGTTTTTT. It yields the protein CASSLADSFNTGELFF.

The chain carries TRBV30 and TRBJ2-1; 13 positions match TRBD2. Trimming at V came to 1 base and at J to 6 bases, leaving 6 bases not matched to a gene. Germline CDR1 reads GTSNPN; CDR2 reads SVGIG (reference sequence). The CDR3 spans 16 residues. In DNA form, the CDR3 reads TGTGCCTGGAGTGCTACGACTAGCGGGAGGTTCAATGAGCAGTTCTTC. As protein: CAWSATTSGRFNEQFF.

This chain connects TRBV9 to TRBJ2-2; no reliable D call. The CDR3 is 15 amino acids. Germline V gives CDR1 SGDLS, CDR2 YYNGEE. The ends were cut back, 2 bases at V and 1 base at J, with 9 bases in the middle. In DNA form, the CDR3 reads TGTGCCAGCAGCGTGAGTGGCGGGAACACCGGGGAGCTGTTTTTT. It yields the protein CASSVSGGNTGELFF.

In its sample, this clonotype was seen once. CDR3 in amino acids: CASKMQGVNTEAFF. In DNA form, the CDR3 reads TGTGCCAGCAAAATGCAGGGGGTGAACACTGAAGCTTTCTTT. V gene TRBV25-1 combines with J gene TRBJ1-1; TRBD1 agrees at 7 bases. The CDR3 runs to 14 residues. Trimming removed 7 bases from V and 0 bases from J; junction bases left unmatched: 5. Germline V gives CDR1 MGHDK, CDR2 SYGVNS.

This chain uses TRBV5-6 with TRBJ2-3; D is unclear. Deletions cut 2 bases from V and 6 bases from J, with 7 bases between. Germline CDR1 is SGHDT and CDR2 is YYEEEE. This CDR3 region has 12 residues. CDR3 sequence reads: CASSFRSDTQYF. CDR3 sequence (DNA): TGTGCCAGCAGCTTTCGATCGGATACGCAGTATTTT.

This chain links TRBV10-3 with TRBJ1-5; 8 bases are shared with TRBD1. Germline V gene data show CDR1 as ENHRY and CDR2 as SYGVKD. The CDR3 consists of 14 residues. V trimming: 6 bases; J trimming: 1 base; junction bases outside the gene matches: 2. This CDR3 reads CAISQGASNQPQHF. In DNA, the CDR3 is TGTGCCATCAGCCAGGGGGCAAGCAATCAGCCCCAGCATTTT.

V gene TRBV11-3 combines with J gene TRBJ2-5; D is ambiguous. Germline values: CDR1 SGHNT, CDR2 YENEEA. This CDR3 has 15 residues. V was pared by 4 bases and J by 5 bases, with 17 bases between. CDR3 sequence: CASSSLFNPPETQYF. The CDR3, as DNA: TGTGCCAGCAGCTCCTTATTCAACCCTCCGGAGACCCAGTACTTC. The full variable domain, rest sourced from reference TRBV11-3 and TRBJ2-5, is EAGVVQSPRYKIIEKKQPVAFWCNPISGHNTLYWYLQNLGQGPELLIRYENEEAVDDSQLPKDRFSAERLKGVDSTLKIQPAELGDSAVYLCASSSLFNPPETQYFGPGTRLLVL.

The chain has TRBV9 and TRBJ2-3, with a weak D call TRBD2 (6 bases). The germline CDR1 and CDR2 sequences are SGDLS and YYNGEE. The germline V and J ends were trimmed by 5 bases and 0 bases, with 13 bases remaining between them. The CDR3 consists of 15 residues. In DNA form, the CDR3 reads TGTGCCAGCAGTCCCGGGGGTCCTAGCACAGATACGCAGTATTTT. The encoded protein is CASSPGGPSTDTQYF.

The V call is TRBV5-6, the J call TRBJ1-2; D gene uncertain. The CDR3 covers 11 residues. Trimming shortened V by 3 bases and J by 6 bases, and 6 bases separated the two germline ends. The germline gives CDR1 SGHDT, CDR2 YYEEEE. The CDR3 coding sequence is TGTGCCAGCAGCTACGGGCATGGCTACACCTTC. Its protein product is CASSYGHGYTF. Complete variable domain (other parts from reference TRBV5-6 and TRBJ1-2): DAGVTQSPTHLIKTRGQQVTLRCSPKSGHDTVSWYQQALGQGPQFIFQYYEEEERQRGNFPDRFSGHQFPNYSSELNVNALLLGDSALYLCASSYGHGYTFGSGTRLTVV.

The rearrangement uses TRBV30 and TRBJ2-3; D is perhaps TRBD2 (7 bases). Germline V gene data show CDR1 as GTSNPN and CDR2 as SVGIG (reference sequence). V gave up 3 bases and J gave up 2 bases, with 18 bases separating them. CDR3 length equals 16 residues. The CDR3 spells CAWSPIGGLDTDTQYF. CDR3 in DNA: TGTGCCTGGAGCCCGATCGGGGGGCTGGACACAGATACGCAGTATTTT.

V is TRBV18 and J is TRBJ2-7; tentative D call: TRBD1 (5 bases). Per the germline V gene, CDR1 is KGHSH and CDR2 is LQKENI. Trimming stripped 4 bases from V and 7 bases from J, with 11 bases between. The CDR3 consists of 12 residues. This CDR3 reads CASSQDQGEQYF. CDR3 DNA sequence: TGTGCCAGCTCACAGGACCAGGGAGAGCAGTACTTC.

This chain connects TRBV13 to TRBJ2-3; possibly TRBD1 for D (6 bases). Trimming took 3 bases from V and 3 from J, leaving 13 bases between them. This CDR3 has 15 amino acids. The germline V gene has CDR1 PRHDT and CDR2 FYEKMQ (reference sequence). Written as DNA, the CDR3 is TGTGCCAGCAGCTTGGCAGGGGCCGGTACAGATACGCAGTATTTT. It yields the protein CASSLAGAGTDTQYF. The whole variable domain, remainder taken from reference TRBV13 and TRBJ2-3, is AAGVIQSPRHLIKEKRETATLKCYPIPRHDTVYWYQQGPGQDPQFLISFYEKMQSDKGSIPDRFSAQQFSDYHSELNMSSLELGDSALYFCASSLAGAGTDTQYFGPGTRLTVL.

The rearrangement links TRBV30 to TRBJ1-1, with 9 bases that match TRBD1. CDR1 is GTSNPN, CDR2 SVGIG, per germline (reference sequence). The trim removed 6 bases at V and 3 bases at J, leaving 5 bases unmatched. The CDR3 is 13 residues long. CDR3 in amino acids: CACQGQGDTEAFF. The CDR3 bases are TGTGCCTGTCAGGGACAGGGCGACACTGAAGCTTTCTTT. Filled out from reference TRBV30 and TRBJ1-1, the complete variable domain reads SQTIHQWPATLVQPVGSPLSLECTVEGTSNPNLYWYRQAAGRGLQLLFYSVGIGQISSEVPQNLSASRPQDRQFILSSKKLLLSDSGFYLCACQGQGDTEAFFGQGTRLTVV.

The chain uses TRBV3-1 and TRBJ1-4, with 8 bases matching TRBD1. V gave up 4 bases and J gave up 6 bases; unmatched junction bases: 13. Looked up from germline, CDR1 is LGHDT and CDR2 is YNNKEL (reference sequence). CDR3 length: 17 residues. The CDR3 nucleotides are TGTGCCAGCAGCCCACTACTCCGGACAGGGTGGGATGAAAAACTGTTTTTT. Its translation is CASSPLLRTGWDEKLFF.

The chain couples TRBV4-3 to TRBJ2-5; D remains unclear. CDR3 size: 14 residues. V gave up 0 bases and J gave up 1 base, with 6 bases separating them. Germline CDR1 LGHNA, CDR2 YSLEER. The CDR3 nucleotides read TGCGCCAGCAGCCAAGAAAGGGTCCAAGAGACCCAGTACTTC. As protein: CASSQERVQETQYF.